This T cell receptor (beta chain) was sequenced during a study of identical twins. This clonotype was picked up many times. From the 5' RACE reads, TCRdb called clonotypes with MiXCR, one entry per CDR3 protein. Of about 470,000 distinct CDR3 sequences in the sample, 20% to 30% were seen once. From germline, CDR1 is MDHEN and CDR2 SYDVKM. J was trimmed by 12 bases and V by 5 bases; bases with no gene match: 4. The CDR3 extends over 10 amino acids. In addition, the sample was reused for a study of T cells expressing NK-cell markers. That work states: In the group of eight sequenced donors, seven were HCMV-seropositive and one was seronegative. Six or seven donors carried dominant NKG2C+ clonotypes that made up about 1.0-7.5% of their CD8+ T cells.

The sequenced sample was CD4+ T cells sorted from blood. The chain links TRBV28 to TRBJ2-7; TRBD1 agrees at 7 bases. The receptor's source is a woman under 30 in good health. The CDR3 DNA is TGTGCCAGCAGTGACAGGGTTCGGTACTTC. Its protein is CASSDRVRYF. Full variable domain (missing parts from reference TRBV28 and TRBJ2-7): DVKVTQSSRYLVKRTGEKVFLECVQDMDHENMFWYRQDPGLGLRLIYFSYDVKMKEKGDIPEGYSVSREKKERFSLILESASTNQTSMYLCASSDRVRYFGPGTRLTVT.